These T cell receptor beta chains were read from a single sample in a study of cytomegalovirus exposure and HLA in healthy donors. Some clones are missing from TCRdb's copy, which holds only in-frame ones; the method was immunoSEQ multiplex PCR. The sample has some 72,000 clones, roughly 95% seen once; the top ten hold 1.5% to 2%. Sequencing used PBMCs. The receptors originated from a man younger than 35 in good health and CMV-seropositive. Both conserved end residues are part of each CDR3. A D gene is named only where the DNA matches it firmly.

V	J	D	CDR3
TRBV11-3	TRBJ2-2	-	CASSLFWEKEGANTGELFF
TRBV19	TRBJ1-1	TRBD1	CASSIWQGGTEAFF
TRBV19	TRBJ1-1	-	CASSFTAGANTEAFF
TRBV11-2	TRBJ1-2	-	CASSLGSIPYGYTF
TRBV7-2	TRBJ1-1	-	CASSLVWGGGTEAFF
TRBV30	TRBJ2-4	TRBD2	CAWSGGLGGSGENIQYF
TRBV19	TRBJ1-5	TRBD1	CASKDRGLRQPQHF
TRBV9	TRBJ2-1	-	CASSTGGNEQFF
TRBV7-9	TRBJ2-7	TRBD2	CASSSISGRYEQYF
TRBV28	TRBJ2-7	TRBD1	CASSPKRTGPTYEQYF
TRBV10-1	TRBJ2-7	TRBD2	CASSESGLAGREQYF
TRBV6-4	TRBJ2-3	TRBD1	CASRETGQGPDTQYF
TRBV5-1	TRBJ1-2	-	CASSSGTPTRGYGYTF
TRBV27	TRBJ2-7	TRBD1	CASSLDRGYEQYF
TRBV7-3	TRBJ2-1	-	CASSETESNEQFF
TRBV9	TRBJ1-4	-	CASSLFATNEKLFF
TRBV6-6	TRBJ2-3	-	CASSLRSTSTDTQYF
TRBV15	TRBJ2-5	-	CATSSHPGDQETQYF
TRBV18	TRBJ2-7	TRBD1	CASSPGQSHEQYF
TRBV10-3	TRBJ2-7	TRBD1	CATTRGTGFSYEQYF
TRBV27	TRBJ2-7	-	CASSRGSETYEQYF
TRBV11-3	TRBJ1-1	-	CASSLSEVTEAFF
TRBV30	TRBJ1-4	-	CAWKGVGEKLFF
TRBV10-1	TRBJ2-7	TRBD2	CASVRGVRAGAKPYEQYF
TRBV5-4	TRBJ2-3	TRBD2	CASSFYRLAETDTQYF
TRBV7-9	TRBJ1-1	-	CASSFSSGVDTEAFF
TRBV5-1	TRBJ2-1	TRBD2	CASMRASGYNEQFF
TRBV9	TRBJ1-1	TRBD1	CASSVAQGMAAFF
TRBV5-1	TRBJ2-1	-	CASGGLYNEQFF
TRBV7-9	TRBJ2-2	-	CASTHRRGLGTGELFF
TRBV19	TRBJ1-1	-	CASSTREGGTEAFF
TRBV27	TRBJ2-3	-	CASSFKGVSTDTQYF
TRBV11-3	TRBJ2-3	TRBD2	CASSRLAASTDTQYF
TRBV30	TRBJ2-7	TRBD1	CAWSVLRTGAYEQYF
TRBV19	TRBJ1-1	-	CASSTTPGSNTEAFF
TRBV28	TRBJ1-5	-	CASSQGRVQPQHF
TRBV5-1	TRBJ2-1	-	CASSLDPGSSYNEQFF
TRBV7-8	TRBJ2-7	-	CASSSRREAYEQYF
TRBV28	TRBJ1-5	-	CASRPTGPNQPQHF
TRBV7-6	TRBJ2-5	-	CASSLRGGETQYF
TRBV5-8	TRBJ1-5	-	CASSLARRMDFSDQPQHF
TRBV27	TRBJ2-7	TRBD1	CASSWDREREQYF
TRBV29-1	TRBJ2-1	-	CSVGRTTNEQFF
TRBV25-1	TRBJ1-1	-	CASSAGRQTEAFF
TRBV7-9	TRBJ1-1	-	CASSHQGGRTEAFF
TRBV5-6	TRBJ2-2	-	CASSPAITGELFF
TRBV7-9	TRBJ2-2	TRBD1	CASSPRTGGAVGTGELFF
TRBV5-4	TRBJ1-4	-	CASSPGGEKLFF
TRBV5-1	TRBJ2-3	-	CASSLDRPVSDTQYF
TRBV11-2	TRBJ1-1	-	CASSPTGNTEAFF
TRBV6-1	TRBJ1-2	-	CASSEMTDRRYGYTF
TRBV6-5	TRBJ2-2	TRBD2	CASSFRAGRSGELFF
TRBV11-2	TRBJ2-3	-	CASSSAIPGWTDTQYF
TRBV5-1	TRBJ2-3	-	CASSLMDSDTDTQYF
TRBV19	TRBJ1-5	TRBD1	CASSATGGAQPQHF
TRBV14	TRBJ1-2	TRBD1	CASSQDTTGVGNYGYTF
TRBV5-1	TRBJ1-5	-	CASSLAGRQPQHF
TRBV4-1	TRBJ2-7	-	CASSQETDDYEQYF